This is a list of T cell receptor beta chains from one sample in a study of identical twins. TCRdb called the 5' RACE reads again in MiXCR, with one record for every CDR3 protein. The sample contains over 250,000 distinct CDR3 sequences, 7.5% to 9.5% of which appear only once. The same sample was also used in a study of yellow fever vaccine responses in identical twins.

The sample taken for sequencing was CD8+ T cells sorted from blood. All receptors come from a woman under 30 in good health. The CDR3 runs from the conserved cysteine through the conserved F or W. The D gene is left open where the match is weak. Size tells how often a clone was seen (once, few, many) or the class of an expanded clone, and some rows leave it out.

V gene: TRBV20-1
D gene: -
J gene: TRBJ1-6
clone size: few
CDR3 protein: CSAREEGASYNSPLHF
CDR3 DNA: TGCAGTGCTAGAGAAGAGGGAGCGTCCTATAATTCACCCCTCCACTTT

V gene: TRBV2
D gene: TRBD2
J gene: TRBJ2-1
clone size: -
CDR3 protein: CASTGTSGCNEQFF
CDR3 DNA: TGTGCCAGCACCGGGACTAGCGGATGCAATGAGCAGTTCTTC

V gene: TRBV7-8
D gene: TRBD2
J gene: TRBJ2-1
clone size: few
CDR3 protein: CASSLATSANNEQFF
CDR3 DNA: TGTGCCAGCAGCTTGGCGACTAGCGCCAACAATGAGCAGTTCTTC

V gene: TRBV14
D gene: TRBD2
J gene: TRBJ2-3
clone size: many
CDR3 protein: CASSQDRLAASTDTQYF
CDR3 DNA: TGTGCCAGCAGCCAAGATCGACTAGCGGCTAGCACAGATACGCAGTATTTT

V gene: TRBV24-1
D gene: -
J gene: TRBJ2-3
clone size: many
CDR3 protein: CATSGRGGYSTDTQYF
CDR3 DNA: TGTGCCACCAGTGGACGCGGTGGATACAGCACAGATACGCAGTATTTT

V gene: TRBV4-3
D gene: -
J gene: TRBJ2-5
clone size: -
CDR3 protein: CASSQVQGETQYF
CDR3 DNA: TGCGCCAGCAGCCAAGTTCAGGGGGAGACCCAGTACTTC

V gene: TRBV5-1
D gene: -
J gene: TRBJ1-3
clone size: many
CDR3 protein: CASSLAAESSGNTIYF
CDR3 DNA: TGCGCCAGCAGCTTGGCGGCCGAGAGCTCTGGAAACACCATATATTTT

V gene: TRBV6-1
D gene: TRBD1
J gene: TRBJ2-3
clone size: -
CDR3 protein: CASSEGGQGSDTQYF
CDR3 DNA: TGTGCCAGCAGTGAAGGGGGACAGGGGTCAGATACGCAGTATTTT

V gene: TRBV29-1
D gene: -
J gene: TRBJ1-2
clone size: -
CDR3 protein: CSVEQGGGPDHYGYTF
CDR3 DNA: TGCAGCGTTGAGCAGGGAGGGGGGCCGGACCACTATGGCTACACCTTC

V gene: TRBV5-1
D gene: -
J gene: TRBJ2-7
clone size: -
CDR3 protein: CASSLTGGDEQYF
CDR3 DNA: TGCGCCAGCAGCTTAACAGGGGGGGACGAGCAGTACTTC

V gene: TRBV18
D gene: TRBD1
J gene: TRBJ2-7
clone size: few
CDR3 protein: CASSPSGQGYEQYF
CDR3 DNA: TGTGCCAGCTCCCCTTCCGGACAGGGTTACGAGCAGTACTTC

V gene: TRBV25-1
D gene: TRBD1
J gene: TRBJ1-6
clone size: many
CDR3 protein: CASSEWDRGPSPLHF
CDR3 DNA: TGTGCCAGCAGTGAATGGGACAGGGGCCCTTCACCCCTCCACTTT

V gene: TRBV27
D gene: TRBD1
J gene: TRBJ1-1
clone size: many
CDR3 protein: CASSDRENTEAFF
CDR3 DNA: TGTGCCAGCTCGGACAGGGAGAACACTGAAGCTTTCTTT

V gene: TRBV4-3
D gene: TRBD2
J gene: TRBJ2-1
clone size: few
CDR3 protein: CASSQDWALGLADNEQFF
CDR3 DNA: TGCGCCAGCAGCCAAGATTGGGCCCTCGGACTAGCGGACAATGAGCAGTTCTTC

V gene: TRBV19
D gene: TRBD1
J gene: TRBJ2-1
clone size: -
CDR3 protein: CASSIVQGAVDEQFF
CDR3 DNA: TGTGCCAGTAGTATAGTTCAGGGGGCGGTGGATGAGCAGTTCTTC

V gene: TRBV12-3/TRBV12-4
D gene: TRBD1
J gene: TRBJ1-2
clone size: many
CDR3 protein: CASSLDREYYGYTF
CDR3 DNA: TGTGCCAGCAGCTTGGACAGGGAGTACTATGGCTACACCTTC

V gene: TRBV6-2/TRBV6-3
D gene: TRBD2
J gene: TRBJ2-2
clone size: many
CDR3 protein: CASSYTGTSVEGELFF
CDR3 DNA: TGTGCCAGCAGTTATACCGGGACTAGCGTAGAAGGGGAGCTGTTTTTT

V gene: TRBV10-3
D gene: TRBD2
J gene: TRBJ2-5
clone size: -
CDR3 protein: CAISDTYSGRAVETQYF
CDR3 DNA: TGTGCCATCAGTGACACGTACAGCGGGAGGGCCGTGGAGACCCAGTACTTC

V gene: TRBV12-3/TRBV12-4
D gene: TRBD2
J gene: TRBJ2-1
clone size: few
CDR3 protein: CASSLSSSGGYNEQFF
CDR3 DNA: TGTGCCAGCAGTTTAAGTTCTAGCGGGGGGTACAATGAGCAGTTCTTC

V gene: TRBV12-3/TRBV12-4
D gene: -
J gene: TRBJ2-7
clone size: many
CDR3 protein: CASSLDLHYEQYF
CDR3 DNA: TGTGCCAGCAGTTTAGACCTACACTACGAGCAGTACTTC

V gene: TRBV12-3/TRBV12-4
D gene: -
J gene: TRBJ2-7
clone size: -
CDR3 protein: CASSSDVSYEQYF
CDR3 DNA: TGTGCCAGCAGTTCGGACGTCTCCTACGAGCAGTACTTC

V gene: TRBV29-1
D gene: -
J gene: TRBJ2-7
clone size: many
CDR3 protein: CSVATGIYEQYF
CDR3 DNA: TGCAGCGTTGCGACAGGTATCTACGAGCAGTACTTC

V gene: TRBV20-1
D gene: -
J gene: TRBJ2-1
clone size: many
CDR3 protein: CSARPFSGTYNEQFF
CDR3 DNA: TGCAGTGCTAGACCTTTCTCCGGGACTTACAATGAGCAGTTCTTC

V gene: TRBV28
D gene: TRBD2
J gene: TRBJ2-5
clone size: few
CDR3 protein: CASRRTSGRTRETQYF
CDR3 DNA: TGTGCCAGCAGAAGGACTAGCGGTCGCACCCGGGAGACCCAGTACTTC

V gene: TRBV7-9
D gene: -
J gene: TRBJ2-5
clone size: few
CDR3 protein: CASSLIGSQETQYF
CDR3 DNA: TGTGCCAGCAGCTTAATTGGCTCCCAAGAGACCCAGTACTTC

V gene: TRBV7-2
D gene: -
J gene: TRBJ2-1
clone size: -
CDR3 protein: CASSLGQFF
CDR3 DNA: TGTGCCAGCAGCTTGGGGCAGTTCTTC

V gene: TRBV7-6
D gene: TRBD1
J gene: TRBJ1-2
clone size: -
CDR3 protein: CASSFGTADGYTF
CDR3 DNA: TGTGCCAGCAGCTTCGGGACAGCCGATGGCTACACCTTC

V gene: TRBV19
D gene: -
J gene: TRBJ2-7
clone size: -
CDR3 protein: CASWDGSYEQYF
CDR3 DNA: TGTGCCAGTTGGGACGGCTCCTACGAGCAGTACTTC

V gene: TRBV19
D gene: -
J gene: TRBJ2-5
clone size: once
CDR3 protein: CASSIFMRGETQYF
CDR3 DNA: TGTGCCAGTAGTATTTTCATGCGAGGGGAGACCCAGTACTTC

V gene: TRBV27
D gene: -
J gene: TRBJ1-2
clone size: many
CDR3 protein: CASSSPDYGYTF
CDR3 DNA: TGTGCCAGCAGTTCCCCTGACTATGGCTACACCTTC

V gene: TRBV20-1
D gene: -
J gene: TRBJ2-7
clone size: -
CDR3 protein: CSARDGPGFNPSYEQYF
CDR3 DNA: TGCAGTGCTAGAGATGGGCCGGGCTTCAATCCCTCCTACGAGCAGTACTTC

V gene: TRBV29-1
D gene: TRBD1
J gene: TRBJ2-7
clone size: few
CDR3 protein: CSAGDRGGYEQYF
CDR3 DNA: TGCAGCGCGGGGGACAGGGGGGGCTACGAGCAGTACTTC

V gene: TRBV6-1
D gene: -
J gene: TRBJ2-4
clone size: many
CDR3 protein: CASSPRTAAKNIQYF
CDR3 DNA: TGTGCCAGCAGCCCTCGGACAGCAGCCAAAAACATTCAGTACTTC

V gene: TRBV29-1
D gene: -
J gene: TRBJ2-5
clone size: many
CDR3 protein: CSVEEEGDSRVETQYF
CDR3 DNA: TGCAGCGTTGAAGAGGAGGGCGACAGTCGTGTAGAGACCCAGTACTTC

V gene: TRBV6-1
D gene: TRBD2
J gene: TRBJ2-7
clone size: -
CDR3 protein: CASSELAGAPYEQYF
CDR3 DNA: TGTGCCAGCAGTGAACTAGCGGGAGCCCCCTACGAGCAGTACTTC

V gene: TRBV5-1
D gene: TRBD1
J gene: TRBJ1-1
clone size: many
CDR3 protein: CASSPGTGGVGAFEAFF
CDR3 DNA: TGCGCCAGCAGCCCCGGGACAGGGGGCGTGGGCGCCTTTGAAGCTTTCTTT

V gene: TRBV7-9
D gene: -
J gene: TRBJ2-5
clone size: few
CDR3 protein: CASSLSALGAETQYF
CDR3 DNA: TGTGCCAGCAGCTTAAGCGCCCTAGGGGCGGAGACCCAGTACTTC

V gene: TRBV4-1
D gene: -
J gene: TRBJ2-7
clone size: many
CDR3 protein: CASSQVGTPIDEQYF
CDR3 DNA: TGCGCCAGCAGCCAAGTAGGTACTCCTATCGACGAGCAGTACTTC

V gene: TRBV5-1
D gene: TRBD2
J gene: TRBJ2-5
clone size: few
CDR3 protein: CASSSGGSQETQYF
CDR3 DNA: TGCGCCAGCAGCTCCGGGGGGTCCCAAGAGACCCAGTACTTC

V gene: TRBV20-1
D gene: TRBD1
J gene: TRBJ2-7
clone size: few
CDR3 protein: CSAVEGTGLNEQYF
CDR3 DNA: TGCAGTGCCGTTGAGGGGACAGGGTTGAACGAGCAGTACTTC

V gene: TRBV29-1
D gene: TRBD1
J gene: TRBJ2-7
clone size: few
CDR3 protein: CSAMTGGSYEQYF
CDR3 DNA: TGCAGCGCGATGACAGGGGGCTCCTACGAGCAGTACTTC

V gene: TRBV12-3/TRBV12-4
D gene: -
J gene: TRBJ2-7
clone size: few
CDR3 protein: CASSLRVVEQYF
CDR3 DNA: TGTGCCAGCAGCCTAAGGGTCGTCGAGCAGTACTTC

V gene: TRBV12-5
D gene: TRBD1
J gene: TRBJ1-1
clone size: -
CDR3 protein: CASGLVGTGVRNTEAFF
CDR3 DNA: TGTGCTAGTGGTTTGGTGGGGACAGGGGTTCGGAACACTGAAGCTTTCTTT

V gene: TRBV7-9
D gene: -
J gene: TRBJ2-5
clone size: -
CDR3 protein: CASSPYLEETQYF
CDR3 DNA: TGTGCCAGCAGCCCATACCTGGAAGAGACCCAGTACTTC

V gene: TRBV3-1
D gene: -
J gene: TRBJ2-2
clone size: many
CDR3 protein: CASSQDHKAGELFF
CDR3 DNA: TGTGCCAGCAGCCAAGACCATAAAGCCGGGGAGCTGTTTTTT

V gene: TRBV2
D gene: TRBD1
J gene: TRBJ1-3
clone size: many
CDR3 protein: CASNPTGGNTIYF
CDR3 DNA: TGTGCCAGCAACCCGACAGGGGGAAACACCATATATTTT

V gene: TRBV5-1
D gene: -
J gene: TRBJ2-7
clone size: -
CDR3 protein: CASRAVAENEQYF
CDR3 DNA: TGCGCCAGCAGAGCGGTAGCGGAAAACGAGCAGTACTTC

V gene: TRBV12-3/TRBV12-4
D gene: -
J gene: TRBJ1-3
clone size: -
CDR3 protein: CASSLGSNSGNTIYF
CDR3 DNA: TGTGCCAGCAGTTTGGGCAGTAACTCTGGAAACACCATATATTTT

V gene: TRBV27
D gene: -
J gene: TRBJ1-2
clone size: -
CDR3 protein: CASSKNTIYGYTF
CDR3 DNA: TGTGCCAGCAGTAAAAATACCATCTATGGCTACACCTTC

V gene: TRBV29-1
D gene: -
J gene: TRBJ2-7
clone size: -
CDR3 protein: CSVVGTTRYEQYF
CDR3 DNA: TGCAGCGTTGTTGGGACAACCCGATACGAGCAGTACTTC

V gene: TRBV9
D gene: TRBD1
J gene: TRBJ1-1
clone size: -
CDR3 protein: CASSVEGTGSTEAFF
CDR3 DNA: TGTGCCAGCAGCGTAGAAGGGACAGGTAGCACTGAAGCTTTCTTT

V gene: TRBV7-9
D gene: -
J gene: TRBJ2-6
clone size: many
CDR3 protein: CASSPPFGAGANVLTF
CDR3 DNA: TGTGCCAGCAGCCCCCCCTTCGGGGCTGGGGCCAACGTCCTGACTTTC

V gene: TRBV6-2/TRBV6-3
D gene: TRBD2
J gene: TRBJ2-7
clone size: few
CDR3 protein: CASSSIRLAGVEQYF
CDR3 DNA: TGTGCCAGCAGTTCAATCCGGCTAGCGGGAGTCGAGCAGTACTTC

V gene: TRBV3-1
D gene: -
J gene: TRBJ2-7
clone size: many
CDR3 protein: CASSPTGTESYEQYF
CDR3 DNA: TGTGCCAGCAGCCCAACAGGTACGGAATCCTACGAGCAGTACTTC

V gene: TRBV6-2/TRBV6-3
D gene: -
J gene: TRBJ2-5
clone size: many
CDR3 protein: CASSKAGDQETQYF
CDR3 DNA: TGTGCCAGCTCGAAGGCAGGCGACCAAGAGACCCAGTACTTC

V gene: TRBV6-2/TRBV6-3
D gene: TRBD1
J gene: TRBJ1-5
clone size: few
CDR3 protein: CASDRTGGSSQPQHF
CDR3 DNA: TGTGCCAGCGACAGGACAGGGGGATCGAGTCAGCCCCAGCATTTT